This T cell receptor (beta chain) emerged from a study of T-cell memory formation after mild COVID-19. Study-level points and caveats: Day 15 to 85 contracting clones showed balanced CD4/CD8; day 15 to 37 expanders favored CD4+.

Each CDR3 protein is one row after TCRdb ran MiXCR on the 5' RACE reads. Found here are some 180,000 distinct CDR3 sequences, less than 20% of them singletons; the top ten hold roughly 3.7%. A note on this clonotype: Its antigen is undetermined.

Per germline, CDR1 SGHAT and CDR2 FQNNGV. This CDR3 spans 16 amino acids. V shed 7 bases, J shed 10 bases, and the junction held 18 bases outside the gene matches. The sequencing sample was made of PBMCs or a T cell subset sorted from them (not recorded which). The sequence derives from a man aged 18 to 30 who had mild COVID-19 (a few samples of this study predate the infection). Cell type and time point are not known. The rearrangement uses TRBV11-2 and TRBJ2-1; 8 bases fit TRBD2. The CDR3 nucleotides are TGTGCCAGCACTCCTCTAGGTGCGGGGGGCCCAAGGGAGCAGTTCTTC. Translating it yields CASTPLGAGGPREQFF. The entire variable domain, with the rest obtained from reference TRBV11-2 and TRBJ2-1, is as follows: EAGVAQSPRYKIIEKRQSVAFWCNPISGHATLYWYQQILGQGPKLLIQFQNNGVVDDSQLPKDRFSAERLKGVDSTLKIQPAKLEDSAVYLCASTPLGAGGPREQFFGPGTRLTVL.